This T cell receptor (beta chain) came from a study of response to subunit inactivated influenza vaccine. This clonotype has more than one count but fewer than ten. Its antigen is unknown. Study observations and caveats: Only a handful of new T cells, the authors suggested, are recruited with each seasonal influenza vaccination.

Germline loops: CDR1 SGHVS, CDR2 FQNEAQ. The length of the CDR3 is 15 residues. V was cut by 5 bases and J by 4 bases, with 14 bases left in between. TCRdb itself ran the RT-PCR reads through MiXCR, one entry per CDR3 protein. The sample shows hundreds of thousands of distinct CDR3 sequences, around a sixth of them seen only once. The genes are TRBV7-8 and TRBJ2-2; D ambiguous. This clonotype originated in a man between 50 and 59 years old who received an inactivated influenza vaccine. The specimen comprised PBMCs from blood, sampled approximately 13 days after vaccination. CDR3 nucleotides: TGTGCCAGCAGCCCTCTGAGCCTCGGCACCGGGGAGCTGTTTTTT. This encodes CASSPLSLGTGELFF.